The source of this T cell receptor (beta chain) is a study of neurological immune-mediated disorders. Study-level results: The greatest degree of TCR clonal expansion was observed in HTLV-1-associated myelopathy, with the lowest in multiple sclerosis, below that of healthy controls.

5'RACE with 10-nucleotide random UMIs produced the cDNA. Every sequencing run generated in excess of 160 million TCR-beta sequences. These sequences covered 15-18 subjects. MiXCR, run by TCRdb on the 5' RACE reads, gives a single entry per CDR3 protein. The sample yields about 74,000 distinct CDR3 sequences, roughly 5.5% seen once. Germline lookup yields CDR1 LGHDT and CDR2 YNNKEL (reference sequence). CDR3 size: 17 residues. V dropped 4 bases and J dropped 6; count of bases not matched to a gene: 11. The table lists this clonotype with many counts. Antigen: not known. The study built unsorted libraries from 2 million PBMCs kept at -80 C.

The sequence derives from a man between 18 and 29 years old with multiple sclerosis. V is TRBV3-1 and J is TRBJ1-6; 8 bases fit TRBD1. The sequenced material came from PBMCs. DNA for the CDR3: TGTGCCAGCAGCCCTCGGACAGGGTCAAGAGGTAATTCACCCCTCCACTTT. Its protein product is CASSPRTGSRGNSPLHF.